The 17 T cell receptor beta chains in this list originate from one sample, sequenced in a study of metastatic and nonmetastatic thyroid tumors. TCRdb used MiXCR to call clones anew from the PCR reads. The table records under 30,000 clones, roughly 15% of them present only once. Until they underwent thyroid surgery, no patient had received any treatment. Sample: blood. The receptors come from a male donor with papillary thyroid cancer or a benign thyroid nodule (not recorded which). Some clones in this sample may be carry-over from other donors' samples.

Ten or more counts support this clone. V gene TRBV18 combines with J gene TRBJ1-2, with D unresolved. This CDR3 region has 15 residues. CDR1 and CDR2 (germline): KGHSH, LQKENI. V dropped 3 bases and J dropped 4 bases, with 15 bases sitting between them. CDR3 loop: CASSPLDPPSYGYTF. The DNA of the CDR3 is TGTGCCAGCTCACCGCTCGATCCTCCAAGCTATGGCTACACCTTC.

In its sample, this clone was seen many times. This chain connects TRBV20-1 to TRBJ2-3; the D gene could be TRBD1 or TRBD2 (6 bases each). The CDR3 extends over 14 amino acids. V was pared by 3 bases and J by 5 bases, with 15 bases between. CDR1 is DFQATT, CDR2 SNEGSKA, per germline (reference sequence). Written as DNA, the CDR3 is TGCAGTGCTAGCAGGGGCGGGGCTCGAGATACGCAGTATTTT. Translated, it gives CSASRGGARDTQYF.

Of note for this clone: A much larger clonotype is one base distant, so this may be a read error. The J gene is TRBJ1-4, the V gene TRBV7-9; no clear D gene. Germline V gene data show CDR1 as SEHNR and CDR2 as FQNEAQ (reference sequence). Trimming removed 5 bases at V and 5 bases at J, with 6 bases between. The CDR3 is made up of 12 amino acids. As DNA, the CDR3 is TGTGCCAGCAGCCAAACAAATGAAAAACTGTTTTTT. This gives the protein CASSQTNEKLFF.

This clone was observed many times. The genes are TRBV2 and TRBJ2-3; no clear D gene. The CDR3 has 13 residues. Germline CDR1 is SNHLY and CDR2 is FYNNEI. V lost 8 bases and J lost 2, with 11 bases in between. CDR3 DNA sequence: TGTGCCAGCCAGTCGGCCCCCACAGATACGCAGTATTTT. Protein product: CASQSAPTDTQYF. The full variable domain, rest sourced from reference TRBV2 and TRBJ2-3, is EPEVTQTPSHQVTQMGQEVILRCVPISNHLYFYWYRQILGQKVEFLVSFYNNEISEKSEIFDDQFSVERPDGSNFTLKIRSTKLEDSAMYFCASQSAPTDTQYFGPGTRLTVL.

This clone was detected ten times or more. The chain uses TRBV9 and TRBJ1-1; D is possibly TRBD1 (5 bases). With 1 base removed from V and 2 bases from J, the gap between germline ends came to 12 bases. Germline CDR1 reads SGDLS; CDR2 reads YYNGEE. CDR3 length: 15 residues. The CDR3 protein is CASSVSGDGNTEAFF. Written as DNA, the CDR3 is TGTGCCAGCAGCGTAAGTGGGGACGGTAACACTGAAGCTTTCTTT.

The V and J genes are TRBV30 and TRBJ1-1, with 7 bases lining up with TRBD1. Germline V gene sequence: CDR1 GTSNPN, CDR2 SVGIG (reference sequence). The CDR3 has 14 residues. The junction had 4 bases not matched to a gene; V was cut back by 2 bases and J by 1 base. The CDR3 loop reads CAWSFSGGNTEAFF. CDR3 DNA sequence: TGTGCCTGGAGTTTTTCAGGGGGGAACACTGAAGCTTTCTTT.

This clone came up many times. Given a much more abundant clone one base away, this may be a read error. The chain uses TRBV7-2 and TRBJ2-3, with D tentatively TRBD2 (6 bases). The CDR3 contains 12 residues. Germline CDR1 and CDR2: SGHTA and FQGNSA. The V end lost 2 bases, the J end lost 7 bases, and 7 bases lay between the germline ends. The CDR3 DNA follows: TGTGCCAGCAGCTTACTAGCGTATACGCAGTATTTT. It specifies CASSLLAYTQYF. The full variable domain, in which reference TRBV7-2 and TRBJ2-3 provide the parts outside the CDR3, is GAGVSQSPSNKVTEKGKDVELRCDPISGHTALYWYRQSLGQGLEFLIYFQGNSAPDKSGLPSDRFSAERTGGSVSTLTIQRTQQEDSAVYLCASSLLAYTQYFGPGTRLTVL.

There are many counts of this clone. V and J are TRBV7-2 and TRBJ1-2; D is undetermined. Germline V CDR1 and CDR2: SGHTA, FQGNSA. V lost 7 bases and J lost 7, with 13 bases in between. CDR3 size: 12 residues. CDR3 amino acids: CASTLASRGYTF. CDR3 DNA sequence: TGTGCCAGCACCCTAGCTTCTCGTGGCTACACCTTC.

This clone was observed at least ten times. The chain combines TRBV10-1 with TRBJ2-4; D is possibly TRBD2 (5 bases). V lost 6 bases, J lost 6 bases, and 18 bases lay in between. The CDR3 spans 15 residues. Looked up from germline, CDR1 is WNHNN and CDR2 is SYGVQD (reference sequence). CDR3 in DNA: TGCGCCAGCAGACTCCTAGGGCCAGAGGGAAACATTCAGTACTTC. It specifies CASRLLGPEGNIQYF.

This clone was seen repeatedly, ten times or more. The V call is TRBV7-9, the J call TRBJ1-1; 9 bases map to TRBD1. The trim removed 4 bases at V and 2 bases at J, leaving 5 bases unmatched. Germline assignment: CDR1 SEHNR and CDR2 FQNEAQ (reference sequence). The CDR3 totals 15 residues. CDR3 sequence: CASSSGQGVNTEAFF. As DNA, the CDR3 is TGTGCCAGCAGCTCGGGACAGGGCGTTAACACTGAAGCTTTCTTT.

This clone was seen a handful of times. Just one base apart from a much larger clone, this may be a read error. The V gene is TRBV19, the J gene TRBJ2-5; tentatively, D is TRBD1 (6 bases). Germline V CDR1 and CDR2: LNHDA, SQIVND (reference sequence). The CDR3 loop spans 13 amino acids. The CDR3 nucleotides read TGTGCTACGTACTGGGGACAAAGGGAGACCCAGTACTTC. Translation: CATYWGQRETQYF.

This clone was picked up many times. V is TRBV6-1 and J is TRBJ2-5; D not certain. Trimming left V 3 bases short and J 1 base short, with 18 bases between. There are 17 residues in the CDR3. Germline V gives CDR1 MNHNS, CDR2 SASEGT. As DNA, the CDR3 is TGTGCCAGCAGTGAGAGTGCACTCTCCCTATCCCAAGAGACCCAGTACTTC. Its protein is CASSESALSLSQETQYF.

In this sample, this clone turned up many times. CDR3 in DNA: TGTGCCACCAGCAGAGACAGCTCCTACGAGCAGTACTTC. This gives the protein CATSRDSSYEQYF. The chain uses TRBV15 and TRBJ2-7; D call uncertain. V was trimmed by 0 bases and J by 0 bases, leaving 3 bases between them. CDR3 length: 13 residues. CDR1 and CDR2 (germline): LNHNV, YYDKDF (reference sequence).

This clone was seen many times. The chain links TRBV2 to TRBJ1-1, with 8 bases fitting TRBD1. Germline V gene lookup returns CDR1 SNHLY and CDR2 FYNNEI. The CDR3 consists of 15 residues. The trim removed 6 bases at V and 4 bases at J, leaving 10 bases unmatched. The CDR3, as DNA: TGTGCCAGCAGATTCACAGGGGGAATGGTCACTGAAGCTTTCTTT. The encoded protein is CASRFTGGMVTEAFF.

This clone was counted ten times or more. The chain uses TRBV7-3 and TRBJ2-5, with 8 bases fitting TRBD1. Germline trimming cut 2 bases from V and 5 bases from J; bases unmatched to any gene: 4. There are 14 residues in the CDR3. The germline V gene has CDR1 SGHTA and CDR2 FQGTGA. CDR3 amino acids: CASSLQGAGETQYF. For the CDR3, the DNA is TGTGCCAGCAGCTTACAGGGGGCAGGGGAGACCCAGTACTTC. Looking up the rest from reference TRBV7-3 and TRBJ2-5 gives the full variable domain: GAGVSQTPSNKVTEKGKYVELRCDPISGHTALYWYRQSLGQGPEFLIYFQGTGAADDSGLPNDRFFAVRPEGSVSTLKIQRTERGDSAVYLCASSLQGAGETQYFGPGTRLLVL.

Ten or more counts support this clone. The chain joins TRBV6-1 to TRBJ1-2; D gene ambiguous. V dropped 1 base and J dropped 2 bases, with 5 bases sitting between them. The length of the CDR3 is 13 residues. Germline-derived CDR1 and CDR2 are MNHNS and SASEGT. The CDR3 DNA sequence: TGTGCCAGCAGTGAAGGGTTCAACTATGGCTACACCTTC. Translation gives CASSEGFNYGYTF.

The sample holds many counts of this clone. The chain combines TRBV4-1 with TRBJ1-4; D possibly corresponds to TRBD1 (6 bases). V lost 4 bases and J 7 bases, leaving 13 bases between the germline ends. Per germline, CDR1 MGHRA and CDR2 YSYEKL. This CDR3 comprises 14 residues. CDR3 region: CASSPRQAVEKLFF. In DNA, the CDR3 is TGCGCCAGCAGCCCCCGACAGGCTGTTGAAAAACTGTTTTTT.